The 29 T cell receptor beta chains presented below share a single source sample, sequenced in a study of cytomegalovirus exposure and HLA in healthy donors. Amplification used 60 Vbeta primers and 13 Jbeta primers. Profiled with immunoSEQ multiplex PCR; TCRdb holds only in-frame clones, not every one. The table shows around 150,000 clones, with 80% occurring only once. The sample comprised PBMCs. All receptors derive from a man younger than 45 in good health.

This clone occurred once. CDR3 region: CASSLGPPYLSGTGDYEQYF. Here the CDR3 DNA reads TGTGCCAGCAGCTTGGGCCCCCCCTATCTATCCGGGACAGGTGACTACGAGCAGTACTTC. This chain uses TRBV11-3 with TRBJ2-7; 8 bases map to TRBD1. Germline V CDR1 and CDR2: SGHNT, YENEEA. The CDR3 totals 20 residues. The trim removed 3 bases at V and 3 bases at J, leaving 22 bases unmatched.

As for this clone: The junction departs from the called germline gene at one end, perhaps through a read error. The chain uses TRBV7-9 and TRBJ2-3; D is unclear. The V gene's germline CDR1 is SEHNR and CDR2 FQNEAQ (reference sequence). This CDR3 region has 12 residues. The CDR3 sequence is CSSSLSTDTQYF. Written as DNA, the CDR3 is TGTTCCAGCAGTCTCAGCACAGATACGCAGTATTTT.

The V and J genes are TRBV27 and TRBJ2-1, with TRBD2 matching 12 bases. Trimming removed 3 bases from V and 9 bases from J; junction bases left unmatched: 12. The CDR3 consists of 17 residues. CDR1 MNHEY and CDR2 SMNVEV come from the germline V gene (reference sequence). CDR3 sequence (DNA): TGTGCCAGCAGTTTCGGTCCTTCTAGCGGGAGGGCCGCTGAGCAGTTCTTC. Protein product: CASSFGPSSGRAAEQFF.

Only a few counts were recorded for this clone. The V and J genes are TRBV2 and TRBJ2-1; 7 nucleotides line up with TRBD1. Germline assignment: CDR1 SNHLY and CDR2 FYNNEI. V lost 9 bases to trimming and J lost 4 bases; unmatched junction nucleotides: 12. This CDR3 spans 15 amino acids. In DNA form, the CDR3 reads TGTGCCAGTAGACCACGGGACAGAACTTACAATGAGCAGTTCTTC. Translation gives CASRPRDRTYNEQFF.

This clone was counted between two and nine times. V gene TRBV19 combines with J gene TRBJ2-7, with no clear D. CDR1 is LNHDA, CDR2 SQIVND, per germline (reference sequence). This CDR3 contains 14 residues. The ends were cut back, 5 bases at V and 7 bases at J, with 18 bases in the middle. This CDR3 is CASSLSQVAREQYF. CDR3 nucleotide sequence: TGTGCCAGTAGTCTGTCCCAGGTGGCGAGAGAGCAGTACTTC.

The chain carries TRBV10-3 and TRBJ2-1; TRBD1 matches at 8 bases. This CDR3 has 15 amino acids. The V and J ends lost 7 bases and 3 bases, in that order; junction bases with no gene match: 8. The germline CDR1 and CDR2 sequences are ENHRY and SYGVKD. The CDR3 reads CAINNDRGNYNEQFF. CDR3 bases: TGTGCCATCAATAACGACAGGGGCAACTACAATGAGCAGTTCTTC.

J is TRBJ2-1 and V is TRBV25-1; no definite D call. The V end was cut by 1 base, the J end by 10 bases, with 14 bases between. The germline gives CDR1 MGHDK, CDR2 SYGVNS. The CDR3 runs to 14 residues. The CDR3 DNA sequence: TGTGCCAGCAGTGAATCCTTTGGGCCCCGGGAGCAGTTCTTC. Translating it yields CASSESFGPREQFF. Looking up the rest from reference TRBV25-1 and TRBJ2-1 gives the full variable domain: EADIYQTPRYLVIGTGKKITLECSQTMGHDKMYWYQQDPGMELHLIHYSYGVNSTEKGDLSSESTVSRIRTEHFPLTLESARPSHTSQYLCASSESFGPREQFFGPGTRLTVL.

The V and J genes are TRBV15 and TRBJ2-7; 8 bases match TRBD1. V gave up 1 base and J gave up 3 bases; unmatched junction bases: 8. The V gene's germline CDR1 is LNHNV and CDR2 YYDKDF (reference sequence). The CDR3 runs to 16 residues. CDR3 sequence (DNA): TGTGCCACCAGCAGAGCCCCTGGGACAGGCTTCTACGAGCAGTACTTC. Translating it yields CATSRAPGTGFYEQYF.

This clone was counted only a few times. The V and J genes are TRBV6-5 and TRBJ1-2, with D unclear. Germline CDR1 and CDR2: MNHEY and SVGAGI. The CDR3 contains 15 residues. The V end lost 6 bases, the J end lost 0 bases, and 14 bases lay between the germline ends. CDR3 DNA sequence: TGTGCCAGCAGATTAGGGCGCGGGCCTAACTATGGCTACACCTTC. It yields the protein CASRLGRGPNYGYTF.

This sequence joins TRBV5-1 and TRBJ1-1; no firm D call. Germline V gives CDR1 SGHRS, CDR2 YFSETQ. There are 18 residues in the CDR3. V was cut by 4 bases and J by 12 bases, with 34 bases left in between. The CDR3 loop is CASSLDGLAFRTDRVTFF. The CDR3 DNA follows: TGCGCCAGCAGCCTCGATGGTCTAGCATTCCGAACCGACCGAGTAACTTTCTTT.

The rearrangement links TRBV29-1 to TRBJ2-1; 13 nucleotides line up with TRBD2. The CDR3 totals 18 residues. CDR1 SQVTM and CDR2 ANQGSEA come from the germline V gene. V lost 6 bases and J lost 6; bases outside the gene matches: 17. CDR3 in DNA: TGCAGCGTATGCGGACTAGCGGGAGTTGGGTTATTGGGCAATGAGCAGTTCTTC. Protein product: CSVCGLAGVGLLGNEQFF.

With respect to this clone: At one end, the junction sequence differs from germline, possibly due to a read error. This chain uses TRBV7-9 with TRBJ2-1, with D possibly matching TRBD1 (5 bases). This CDR3 spans 14 amino acids. The germline gives CDR1 SEHNR, CDR2 FQNEAQ (reference sequence). CDR3 in DNA: TGTTCCAGCACCTCAGGGTTTACGCACAATGAGCAGTTCTTC. It is translated as CSSTSGFTHNEQFF. The whole variable domain, filled in from reference TRBV7-9 and TRBJ2-1, reads DTGVSQNPRHKITKRGQNVTFRCDPISEHNRLYWYRQTLGQGPEFLTYFQNEAQLEKSRLLSDRFSAERPKGSFSTLEIQRTEQGDSAMYLCSSTSGFTHNEQFFGPGTRLTVL.

The chain carries TRBV19 and TRBJ2-7; TRBD1 might be the D (5 bases). Germline V gene lookup returns CDR1 LNHDA and CDR2 SQIVND (reference sequence). This CDR3 has 13 amino acids. Trimming stripped 5 bases from V and 1 base from J, with 9 bases between. CDR3 in amino acids: CASSPQGSYEQYF. The CDR3 DNA reads as TGTGCCAGTAGTCCTCAGGGATCCTACGAGCAGTACTTC. Full variable domain (rest looked up from reference TRBV19 and TRBJ2-7): DGGITQSPKYLFRKEGQNVTLSCEQNLNHDAMYWYRQDPGQGLRLIYYSQIVNDFQKGDIAEGYSVSREKKESFPLTVTSAQKNPTAFYLCASSPQGSYEQYFGPGTRLTVT.

The chain carries TRBV30 and TRBJ1-5; 9 positions agree with TRBD1. This CDR3 is built from 13 residues. J lost 7 bases, V lost 7 bases, and 8 bases had no gene match. From germline, CDR1 is GTSNPN and CDR2 SVGIG (reference sequence). The CDR3 nucleotides read TGTGCCTCGGACAGGGGCGGCCTCCAGCCCCAGCATTTT. This codes for CASDRGGLQPQHF.

The chain combines TRBV7-3 with TRBJ2-7; 13 bases line up with TRBD2. V lost 2 bases to trimming and J lost 5 bases; unmatched junction nucleotides: 3. The CDR3 has 15 residues. Looked up from germline, CDR1 is SGHTA and CDR2 is FQGTGA. The CDR3 DNA is TGTGCCAGCAGCTTAGGACTAGCGGGAGACGACGAGCAGTACTTC. It codes for CASSLGLAGDDEQYF.

This rearrangement joins TRBV7-9 to TRBJ2-2; 9 positions match TRBD2. The CDR3 extends over 18 amino acids. V trimming: 5 bases; J trimming: 7 bases; junction bases outside the gene matches: 17. Germline V CDR1 and CDR2: SEHNR, FQNEAQ (reference sequence). DNA of the CDR3: TGTGCCAGCAGCCCCCGATTCGTGCTAGCGGGAAGTAGCGGGGAGCTGTTTTTT. This gives the protein CASSPRFVLAGSSGELFF.

This sequence joins TRBV15 and TRBJ2-5; 7 bases line up with TRBD1. The V gene end was trimmed by 4 bases and the J gene end by 2 bases; junction bases not matched to a gene: 7. Germline values: CDR1 LNHNV, CDR2 YYDKDF (reference sequence). The CDR3 length is 15 residues. This chain's CDR3 is CATSTSQGTQETQYF. The CDR3 coding sequence is TGTGCCACCAGCACATCACAGGGGACACAAGAGACCCAGTACTTC.

The rearrangement joins TRBV4-1 to TRBJ2-5; D is possibly TRBD2 (5 bases). The V end lost 4 bases, the J end lost 4 bases, and 10 bases lay between the germline ends. Looked up from germline, CDR1 is MGHRA and CDR2 is YSYEKL. The CDR3 spans 13 residues. CDR3 amino acids: CASSPRTGETQYF. The CDR3 nucleotides are TGCGCCAGCAGCCCTCGGACTGGAGAGACCCAGTACTTC.

The chain employs TRBV29-1 and TRBJ1-2, with D uncertain. The germline gives CDR1 SQVTM, CDR2 ANQGSEA. The CDR3 sequence is 14 residues long. V lost 6 bases and J lost 1, with 15 bases in between. In DNA, the CDR3 is TGCAGCGTCCCCCAGGCTCGGCTTAACTATGGCTACACCTTC. Translating it yields CSVPQARLNYGYTF.

This clone occurred once. The chain links TRBV13 to TRBJ2-6; no reliable D call. Trimming left V 5 bases short and J 2 bases short, with 7 bases between. The CDR3 is 14 amino acids. Germline CDR1 is PRHDT and CDR2 is FYEKMQ (reference sequence). The chain's CDR3 is CASSHLAGANVLTF. CDR3 nucleotide sequence: TGTGCCAGCAGCCACCTAGCTGGGGCCAACGTCCTGACTTTC.

V is TRBV7-2 and J is TRBJ2-1; 7 positions match TRBD2. Germline-derived CDR1 and CDR2 are SGHTA and FQGNSA. The length of the CDR3 is 15 residues. With V trimmed by 4 bases and J by 2 bases, 5 bases remained unmatched. The CDR3 is CASSSTSPAYNEQFF. CDR3 bases: TGTGCCAGCAGCTCGACTAGCCCCGCCTACAATGAGCAGTTCTTC.

This CDR3 is CASSPSSGANVLTF. The CDR3 DNA reads TGTGCCAGCAGCCCATCCTCTGGGGCCAACGTCCTGACTTTC. The chain is built from TRBV11-3 and TRBJ2-6; no firm D call. The V end was cut by 5 bases, the J end by 0 bases, with 5 bases between. The CDR3 runs to 14 residues. Germline values: CDR1 SGHNT, CDR2 YENEEA.

The chain couples TRBV5-1 to TRBJ1-1; TRBD1 aligns across 9 bases. Unmatched junction bases numbered 8, after V lost 2 bases and J lost 3 bases. The germline CDR1 and CDR2 sequences are SGHRS and YFSETQ. CDR3 length equals 16 residues. CDR3 sequence: CASSLVPGQGYTEAFF. DNA of the CDR3: TGCGCCAGCAGCTTAGTACCGGGACAGGGTTACACTGAAGCTTTCTTT.

The rearrangement joins TRBV9 to TRBJ1-2; TRBD1 is a possible D gene (5 bases). Trimming left V 3 bases short and J 5 bases short, with 11 bases between. Per germline, CDR1 SGDLS and CDR2 YYNGEE. The CDR3 length is 13 residues. The CDR3 DNA follows: TGTGCCAGCAGCGACAGGAGGGGTTATGGCTACACCTTC. This sequence encodes CASSDRRGYGYTF.

This chain connects TRBV7-3 to TRBJ2-2; a possible D gene is TRBD2 (5 bases). The germline V gene encodes CDR1 SGHTA and CDR2 FQGTGA. The V end was cut by 1 base, the J end by 3 bases, with 12 bases between. The CDR3 has 16 residues. The DNA of the CDR3 is TGTGCCAGCAGCTTAATCGGAGGAGGAGACACCGGGGAGCTGTTTTTT. Translated, it gives CASSLIGGGDTGELFF.

V and J are TRBV29-1 and TRBJ2-5; 9 bases are a match to TRBD2. The DNA end is a closer match to TRBJ2-7, so the J assignment may be wrong. The length of the CDR3 is 13 residues. CDR1 and CDR2 from the germline V gene are SQVTM and ANQGSEA. In nucleotides, the CDR3 is TGCAGCGTTGTGGCTAGCGGGAACTACGAGCAGTACTTC. Translating it yields CSVVASGNYEQYF.

V gene TRBV25-1 combines with J gene TRBJ1-6; TRBD1 is a possible D gene (6 bases). CDR1 and CDR2 (germline): MGHDK, SYGVNS. Trimming pared 3 bases from V and 6 bases from J, leaving 12 bases between. The CDR3 has 15 residues. CDR3: CASSDWGQINSPLHF. The CDR3 region has the DNA TGTGCCAGCAGTGATTGGGGACAAATTAATTCACCCCTCCACTTT.

J is TRBJ2-7 and V is TRBV11-3; 9 bases fit TRBD1. The CDR3 is 15 residues long. V trimming: 5 bases; J trimming: 3 bases; junction bases outside the gene matches: 8. The germline CDR1 and CDR2 sequences are SGHNT and YENEEA. The CDR3, as DNA: TGTGCCAGCAGCGTCCCCCCGGGACAGGGCTACGAGCAGTACTTC. It encodes CASSVPPGQGYEQYF.

The V call is TRBV6-4, the J call TRBJ2-2, with D possibly being TRBD1 (5 bases). This CDR3 has 15 residues. Trimming pared 6 bases from V and 6 bases from J, leaving 17 bases between. Germline V lookup: CDR1 MRHNA, CDR2 SNTAGT. CDR3 bases: TGTGCCAGCAGACCGCAGGGTCAGGATTCCGGGGAGCTGTTTTTT. Its translation is CASRPQGQDSGELFF.